These T cell receptor beta chains were read from a single sample in a study of multiple sclerosis patients with progressive multifocal leukoencephalopathy. The table came from immunoSEQ multiplex PCR; TCRdb's copy has only in-frame clones and leaves some out. The sample contains under 30,000 clones, 90% of which appear only once. Source: PBMCs, taken from a patient treated with natalizumab. The origin of the receptors is a human donor with multiple sclerosis. The CDR3 runs from the conserved cysteine through the conserved F or W. A D gene is named only where the DNA matches it firmly. For some rows the clone size is stated as once, few or many, or as a class when expanded; others skip it.

NA	TRBJ1-1	NA	14	TRBV19	CASGYRETNTEAFF	TGTGCCAGTGGGTACAGGGAGACTAACACTGAAGCTTTCTTT
NA	TRBJ1-1	NA	14	TRBV11-2	CASSLDLRGTEAFF	TGTGCCAGCAGCTTAGACCTTCGGGGAACTGAAGCTTTCTTT
TRBD1	TRBJ1-2	NA	15	TRBV5-4	CASSYNGRQGEGYTF	TGTGCCAGCAGCTACAATGGGAGGCAGGGGGAAGGCTACACCTTC
TRBD1	TRBJ2-7	NA	15	TRBV6-6	CASSLTGGDAYEQYF	TGTGCCAGCAGTTTGACAGGGGGCGATGCCTACGAGCAGTACTTC
NA	TRBJ2-5	NA	12	TRBV18	CASSPDQGPQYF	TGTGCCAGCTCACCCGATCAAGGGCCACAGTACTTC
TRBD2	TRBJ2-1	NA	16	TRBV28	CASRKLRRGGQDEQFF	TGTGCCAGCAGGAAATTAAGGCGGGGGGGCCAAGATGAGCAGTTCTTC
NA	TRBJ2-3	NA	12	TRBV7-3	CASSLNRDTQYF	TGTGCCAGCAGCTTAAACAGAGATACGCAGTATTTT
TRBD1	TRBJ1-2	NA	11	TRBV20-1	CSSGTEVGYTF	TGCAGTTCGGGGACAGAAGTTGGCTACACCTTC
TRBD2	TRBJ2-1	once	17	TRBV7-9	CASSPFPTSGTYNEQFF	TGTGCCAGCAGCCCCTTCCCGACTAGCGGAACCTACAATGAGCAGTTCTTC
NA	TRBJ1-2	NA	13	TRBV4-1	CASSQRDFYGYTF	TGCGCCAGCAGCCAACGGGACTTCTATGGCTACACCTTC
TRBD2	TRBJ2-1	once	16	TRBV7-2	CASSLGLAGGRNEQFF	TGTGCCAGCAGCTTAGGGCTAGCGGGGGGGCGGAATGAGCAGTTCTTC
NA	TRBJ1-2	NA	13	TRBV7-9	CASSLDQVGGYTF	TGTGCCAGCAGCTTAGACCAGGTGGGGGGCTACACCTTC
TRBD1	TRBJ1-5	NA	13	TRBV10-3	CASGQDSNQPQHF	TGTGCCAGCGGACAGGATAGCAATCAGCCCCAGCATTTT
NA	TRBJ1-5	NA	15	TRBV6-5	CASSLARGIDQPQHF	TGTGCCAGCAGCCTGGCTAGGGGGATCGATCAGCCCCAGCATTTT